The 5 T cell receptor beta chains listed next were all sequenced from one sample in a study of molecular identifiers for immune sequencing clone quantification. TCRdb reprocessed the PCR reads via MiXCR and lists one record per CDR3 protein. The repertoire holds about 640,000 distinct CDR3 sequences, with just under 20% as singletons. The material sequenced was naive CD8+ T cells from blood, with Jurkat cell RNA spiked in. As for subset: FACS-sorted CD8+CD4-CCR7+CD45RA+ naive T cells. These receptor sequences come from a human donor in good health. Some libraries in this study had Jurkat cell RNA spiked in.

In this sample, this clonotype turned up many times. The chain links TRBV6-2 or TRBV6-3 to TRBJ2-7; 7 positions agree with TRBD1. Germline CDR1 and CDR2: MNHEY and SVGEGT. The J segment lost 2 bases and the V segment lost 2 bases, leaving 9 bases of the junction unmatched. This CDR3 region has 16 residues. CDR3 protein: CASSYPDRLSTYEQYF. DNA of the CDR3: TGTGCCAGCAGTTACCCGGACAGGCTATCAACCTACGAGCAGTACTTC.

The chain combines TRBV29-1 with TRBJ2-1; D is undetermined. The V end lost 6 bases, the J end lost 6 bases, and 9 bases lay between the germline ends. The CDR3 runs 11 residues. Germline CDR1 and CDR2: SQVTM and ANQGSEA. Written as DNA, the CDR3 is TGCAGCGTCCTCCTCGGCAATGAGCAGTTCTTC. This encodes CSVLLGNEQFF.

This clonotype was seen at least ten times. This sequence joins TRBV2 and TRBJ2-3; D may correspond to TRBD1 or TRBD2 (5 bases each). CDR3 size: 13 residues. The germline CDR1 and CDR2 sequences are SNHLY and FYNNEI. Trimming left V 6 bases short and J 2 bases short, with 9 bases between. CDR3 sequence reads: CASSVGTTDTQYF. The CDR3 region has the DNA TGTGCCAGCAGCGTCGGGACCACAGATACGCAGTATTTT.

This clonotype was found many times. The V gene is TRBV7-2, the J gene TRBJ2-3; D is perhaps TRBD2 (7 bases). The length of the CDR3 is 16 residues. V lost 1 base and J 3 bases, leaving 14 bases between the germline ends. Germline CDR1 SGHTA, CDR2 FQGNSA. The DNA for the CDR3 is TGTGCCAGCAGCTTAGAGTGGGGGGGCGTTACAGATACGCAGTATTTT. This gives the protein CASSLEWGGVTDTQYF.

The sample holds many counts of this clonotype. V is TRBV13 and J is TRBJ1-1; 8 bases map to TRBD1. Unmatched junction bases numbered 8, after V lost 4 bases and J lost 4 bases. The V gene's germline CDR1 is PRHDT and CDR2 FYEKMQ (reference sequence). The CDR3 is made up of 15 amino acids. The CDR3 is CASSWGQERSTEAFF. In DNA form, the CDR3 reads TGTGCCAGCAGCTGGGGACAGGAAAGGAGCACTGAAGCTTTCTTT.